These 3 T cell receptor beta chains came from one sample sequenced in a study of blood T cell repertoires in COVID-19. The method was immunoSEQ multiplex PCR; TCRdb's version includes in-frame clones alone and lacks a portion of them. The sample lists around 300,000 clones, about 87% seen once, with about 3% in the top ten. Material for sequencing was PBMCs or T cells enriched from blood (not recorded which). Receptor source: a woman in her forties or fifties who had recovered from COVID-19.

This chain uses TRBV3-1 (or the pseudogene TRBV3-2) with TRBJ1-1; 7 nucleotides align to TRBD1. Germline V CDR1 and CDR2: LGHDT, YNNKEL (reference sequence). The CDR3 sequence is 15 residues long. Trimming took 2 bases from V and 5 from J; bases not matched to a gene: 8. CDR3: CASSQRGGRGTEAFF. The CDR3 coding sequence is TGTGCCAGCAGCCAACGAGGGGGCAGGGGAACTGAAGCTTTCTTT.

The chain combines TRBV2 with TRBJ2-7; 8 bases are shared with TRBD2. V lost 5 bases to trimming and J lost 5 bases; unmatched junction nucleotides: 11. This CDR3 region has 15 residues. CDR1 and CDR2 from the germline V gene are SNHLY and FYNNEI. The CDR3 spells CASSRLAPELDEQYF. Written as DNA, the CDR3 is TGTGCCAGCAGTCGACTAGCGCCCGAGCTCGACGAGCAGTACTTC.

This chain links TRBV20-1 with TRBJ1-1; unclear D gene. V was shortened by 7 bases and J by 1 base, with 7 bases between the two germline ends. Looked up from germline, CDR1 is DFQATT and CDR2 is SNEGSKA (reference sequence). This CDR3 is 11 amino acids long. In DNA, the CDR3 is TGCAGTGGAGGGCCGAACACTGAAGCTTTCTTT. Protein product: CSGGPNTEAFF.